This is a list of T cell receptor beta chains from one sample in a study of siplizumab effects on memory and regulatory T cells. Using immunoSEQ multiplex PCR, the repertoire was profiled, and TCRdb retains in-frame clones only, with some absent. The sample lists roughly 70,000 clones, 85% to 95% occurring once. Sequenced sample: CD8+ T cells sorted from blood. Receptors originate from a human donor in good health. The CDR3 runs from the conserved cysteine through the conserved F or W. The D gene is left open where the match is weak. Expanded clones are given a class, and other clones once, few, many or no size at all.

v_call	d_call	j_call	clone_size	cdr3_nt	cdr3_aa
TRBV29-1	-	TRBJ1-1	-	TGCAGCGTGGGTCACGGACCCCGGGAAGCTTTCTTT	CSVGHGPREAFF
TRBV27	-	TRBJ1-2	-	TGTGCCAGCAGTACAGGGAATGGCTACACCTTC	CASSTGNGYTF
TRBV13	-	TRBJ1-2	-	TGTGCCAGCAGCTTCCCCAGGGAAACTGATGGCTACACCTTC	CASSFPRETDGYTF
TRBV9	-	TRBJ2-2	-	TGTGCCAGCAGCCTCGGGGGATCCGGGGAGCTGTTTTTT	CASSLGGSGELFF
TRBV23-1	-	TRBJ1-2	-	TGCGCCAGCAGTCAATCGGACTCAAGGACGGACTATGGCTACACCTTC	CASSQSDSRTDYGYTF
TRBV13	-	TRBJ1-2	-	TGTGCCAGCAGCTCGACAGAATCTCTTAACTATGGCTACACCTTC	CASSSTESLNYGYTF
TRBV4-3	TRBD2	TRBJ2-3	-	TGCGCCAGCAGCCACCTTAGCGGGGGGGACCCGGATACGCAGTATTTT	CASSHLSGGDPDTQYF
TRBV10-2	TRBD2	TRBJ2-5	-	TGCGCCAGCAGTGACACGGGGGGGCTGGAGACCCAGTACTTC	CASSDTGGLETQYF
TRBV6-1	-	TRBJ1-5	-	TGTGCCAGCAGCGGGCTTTTTAGCAATCAGCCCCAGCATTTT	CASSGLFSNQPQHF
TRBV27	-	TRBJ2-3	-	TGTGCCAGCAGCTCTATCACAGATACGCAGTATTTT	CASSSITDTQYF
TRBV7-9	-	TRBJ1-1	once	TGTGCATTAAGCCTCTCCGGGAACACTGAAGCTTTCTTT	CALSLSGNTEAFF
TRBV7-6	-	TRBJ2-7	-	TGTGCCAGCTTGACCCACCTCAGGGTCTACGAGCAGTACTTC	CASLTHLRVYEQYF
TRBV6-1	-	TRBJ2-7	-	TGTGCCAGCAGGGGGGACCATTCCTACGAGCAGTACTTC	CASRGDHSYEQYF
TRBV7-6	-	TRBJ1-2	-	TGTGCCAGCAGCCGGACAGATTGGGACTATGGCTACACCTTC	CASSRTDWDYGYTF
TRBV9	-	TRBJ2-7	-	TGTGCCAGCAGCTTGGACACATCGAGCTCCTACGAGCAGTACTTC	CASSLDTSSSYEQYF
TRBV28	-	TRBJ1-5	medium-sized	TGTGCCAGCAGCGGAGATTGGGTATGGGTATATAGCAATCAGCCCCAGCATTTT	CASSGDWVWVYSNQPQHF
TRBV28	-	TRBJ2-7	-	TGTGCCAGCAGCCTCCCCACAAAAGGTTCCTACGAGCAGTACTTC	CASSLPTKGSYEQYF
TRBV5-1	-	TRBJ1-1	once	TGCGCCAGCAGCCCCTGGGGCATGGCAGAAGAAGCTTTCTTT	CASSPWGMAEEAFF
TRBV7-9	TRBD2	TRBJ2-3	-	TGTGCCAGCAGCTTCAGCGGGGGGGGCCCAGATACGCAGTATTTT	CASSFSGGGPDTQYF
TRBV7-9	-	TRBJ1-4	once	TGTGCCAGCAGCTTATTGGACACCGAAGGGGAAAAACTGTTTTTT	CASSLLDTEGEKLFF
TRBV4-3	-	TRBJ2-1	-	TGCGCCAGCAGCCTTAGGGACGGGGTCAATGAGCAGTTCTTC	CASSLRDGVNEQFF
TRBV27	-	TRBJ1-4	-	TGTGCCAGCAGTTTAGGAGGGTATGAAAAACTGTTTTTT	CASSLGGYEKLFF
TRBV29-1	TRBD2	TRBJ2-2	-	TGCAGCGTGGCGACTAGCGGATACACCGGGGAGCTGTTTTTT	CSVATSGYTGELFF
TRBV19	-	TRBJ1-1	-	TGTGCCAGTAGAACGGGCGACACTGAAGCTTTCTTT	CASRTGDTEAFF
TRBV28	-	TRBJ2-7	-	TGTGCCAGCAGCCCCGTTATAGGACAGCCCTACGAGCAGTACTTC	CASSPVIGQPYEQYF
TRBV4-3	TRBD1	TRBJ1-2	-	TGCGCCAGCAGCCATTCGGGACAGGGGGGTTATGGCTACACCTTC	CASSHSGQGGYGYTF
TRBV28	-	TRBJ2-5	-	TGTGCCAGTAAACCAGGGGTGGTAGCAGAGACCCAGTACTTC	CASKPGVVAETQYF
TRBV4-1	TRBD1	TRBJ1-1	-	TGCGCCAGCAGCCAAGAGGGACAGGGGAACACTGAAGCTTTCTTT	CASSQEGQGNTEAFF
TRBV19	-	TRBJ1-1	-	TGTGCCAGTAGTATGGCTTCGAGGGGTATGAACACTGAAGCTTTCTTT	CASSMASRGMNTEAFF
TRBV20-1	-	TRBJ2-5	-	TGCAGTGCTCGGGACGGACCCGAACCGTACTTC	CSARDGPEPYF
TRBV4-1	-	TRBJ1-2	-	TGCGCCAGCAGCCAAGATTACGGAAATGGCTACACCTTC	CASSQDYGNGYTF
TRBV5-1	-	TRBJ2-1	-	TGCGCCAGCAGCGGGGTAAAGAGGTACAATGAGCAGTTCTTC	CASSGVKRYNEQFF
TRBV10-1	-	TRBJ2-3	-	TGCGCCAGCAGCGAAATGACAGAAAGCACAGATACGCAGTATTTT	CASSEMTESTDTQYF
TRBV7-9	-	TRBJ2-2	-	TGTGCCAGCAGCTTAACCGGGGAGCTGTTTTTT	CASSLTGELFF
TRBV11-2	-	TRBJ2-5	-	TGTGCCAGCAGCCATCCGGCAGGCCAAGAGACCCAGTACTTC	CASSHPAGQETQYF
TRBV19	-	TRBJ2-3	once	TGTGCCAGTAGTATAGGGGGGTTAGATACGCAGTATTTT	CASSIGGLDTQYF
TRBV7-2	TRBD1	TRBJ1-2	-	TGTGCCAGCAGCGCGCTGGGACAGGGTAACTATGGCTACACCTTC	CASSALGQGNYGYTF
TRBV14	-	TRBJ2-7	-	TGTGCCAGCAGCCAAGTGGGTTACGAGCAGTACTTC	CASSQVGYEQYF
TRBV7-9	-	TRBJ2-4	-	TGTGCCAGCAGCTTAACACAGGACATCGAGGGCATTCAGTACTTC	CASSLTQDIEGIQYF
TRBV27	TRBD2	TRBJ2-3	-	TGTGCCAGCAGTTTACTAGCGGAAGGCACAGATACGCAGTATTTT	CASSLLAEGTDTQYF
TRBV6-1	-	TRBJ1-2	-	TGTGCCAGCAGTGAAACGACTTTCTATGGCTACACCTTC	CASSETTFYGYTF
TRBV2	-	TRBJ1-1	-	TGTGCCAGCAGTGAGAGCGGGATGAACACTGAAGCTTTCTTT	CASSESGMNTEAFF
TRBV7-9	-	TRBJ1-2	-	TGTGCCAGCAGCGCCGTTATGATTTCGGATCCTAAGGGGGGCTACACCTTC	CASSAVMISDPKGGYTF
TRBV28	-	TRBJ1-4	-	TGTGCCAGCAGTTTATCCTTGGTGGAAAAACTGTTTTTT	CASSLSLVEKLFF
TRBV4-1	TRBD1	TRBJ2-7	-	TGCGCCAGCAGTCCGGACAGGACCTACGAGCAGTACTTC	CASSPDRTYEQYF
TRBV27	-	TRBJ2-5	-	TGTGCCAGCATGCCTGACGGGGGAGAGACCCAGTACTTC	CASMPDGGETQYF
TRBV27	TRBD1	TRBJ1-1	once	TGTGCCAGCAGGACAGGGGGCACTGAAGCTTTCTTT	CASRTGGTEAFF
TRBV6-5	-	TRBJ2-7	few	TGTGCCAGCAGTTACTCGTCGGCGTACGAGCAGTACTTC	CASSYSSAYEQYF
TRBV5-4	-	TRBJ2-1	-	TGTGCCCATGGGGCGGTAACCACCTACAATGAGCAGTTCTTC	CAHGAVTTYNEQFF
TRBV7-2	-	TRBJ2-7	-	TGTGCCAGCTGGGACATACCCTACGAGCAGTACTTC	CASWDIPYEQYF
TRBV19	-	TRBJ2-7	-	TGTGCCAGTAGTCCCGGCCGCACCTACGAGCAGTACTTC	CASSPGRTYEQYF
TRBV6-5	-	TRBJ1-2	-	TGTGCCACCCCACGGGCAGGCGACTATGGCTACACCTTC	CATPRAGDYGYTF
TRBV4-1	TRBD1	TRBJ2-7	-	TGCGCCAGCAGCGTATCCAGGGGGCCCTACGAGCAGTACTTC	CASSVSRGPYEQYF
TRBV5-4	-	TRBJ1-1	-	TGTGCCAGCAGCCAGGGCAGCACTGAAGCTTTCTTT	CASSQGSTEAFF
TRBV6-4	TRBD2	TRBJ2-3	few	TGTGCCAGCAAGGCGGGGGGGCCATCGGATACGCAGTATTTT	CASKAGGPSDTQYF
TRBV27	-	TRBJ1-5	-	TGTGCCAGCAGTCCCCTCGGTCAGCCCCAGCATTTT	CASSPLGQPQHF
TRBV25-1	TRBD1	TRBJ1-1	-	TGTGCCACAGGGGGCGGAACTGAAGCTTTCTTT	CATGGGTEAFF
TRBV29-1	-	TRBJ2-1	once	TGCAGCGTTGAAGTCCCTGAATACAATGAGCAGTTCTTC	CSVEVPEYNEQFF